This T cell receptor beta chain was recorded in a study of vaccination and CD4 T cells after COVID-19. Broader study findings: The rise in median SARS-CoV-2-reactive clonotypes, from around 20 to 38, was not significant.

This clonotype was observed a handful of times. Antigen specificity is unknown. CDR3 length: 15 residues. Trimming removed 6 bases at V and 1 base at J, with 16 bases between. Germline-derived CDR1 and CDR2 are ENHRY and SYGVKD. The treatment is: approximately nine-day PBMC culture with coronavirus spike peptide pools or control peptides (ViraFEST assay). After expanding antigen-specific T cells with peptide pools, ViraFEST sequenced their TCRs. Researchers used the Oncomine TCR Beta short-read assay to sequence DNA from cultured CD4+ T cells. It was from cultured CD4+ T cells that genomic DNA was extracted. Each CDR3 protein gets one entry after TCRdb re-called the PCR reads with MiXCR. Of 15,000 to 25,000 distinct CDR3 sequences detected, just under 55% appear once; the ten largest clones hold roughly 17%.

The TCR originated in a human donor who had recovered from COVID-19. The chain is built from TRBV10-3 and TRBJ2-7; D may be TRBD1 (5 bases). The specimen sequenced was CD4+ T cells from blood, cultured in vitro. For the CDR3, the DNA is TGTGCCATCAGCAGTATGGGGCTAGGGTCCTACGAGCAGTACTTC. This sequence encodes CAISSMGLGSYEQYF.